This TCR beta chain derives from a study of blood T cells in healthy people across ages. Study-wide background: Capture via template switching afforded approximately one barcoded beta molecule per two T cells.

Every donor provided approximately 10 milliliters of peripheral blood. The authors ran a second PCR of roughly 6 to 12 cycles using a sample-barcoded 5' primer and a J-beta primer mix. Individual samples furnished no less than 2.5 million CDR3-containing paired-end reads apiece. One entry per CDR3 protein, called by TCRdb with MiXCR from the 5' RACE reads. The sample has about 640,000 distinct CDR3 sequences; roughly 50% are singletons. Germline-derived CDR1 and CDR2 are SGHRS and YFSETQ. The CDR3 length is 15 residues. Trimming removed 4 bases at V and 4 bases at J, with 15 bases between. The origin of this receptor is a man in his fifties or sixties in good health. This sequence joins TRBV5-1 and TRBJ2-1; the D gene is possibly TRBD2 (6 bases). Material for sequencing was blood. CDR3 loop: CASSRRAGQYNEQFF. The DNA for the CDR3 is TGCGCCAGCAGCCGCCGGGCGGGGCAGTACAATGAGCAGTTCTTC.